This TCR beta chain was documented in a study of cytomegalovirus exposure and HLA in healthy donors. General study results and limits: The study dropped some indistinguishable V segments, TRBV6-2 and TRBV6-3 among them. Later analysis identified a missense DCLRE1C variant that was linked to TCR beta V- and J-gene trimming.

Concerning this clone: The antigen is undetermined.

Per the germline V gene, CDR1 is SGDLS and CDR2 is YYNGEE. V was pared by 3 bases and J by 6 bases, with 9 bases of the junction left unmatched. CDR3 length: 15 amino acids. Researchers ran the PCR with 60 Vbeta and 13 Jbeta primers. The assay was immunoSEQ multiplex PCR, and TCRdb's table has in-frame clones only and misses some. The sample has 150,000 to 200,000 clones, about 76% seen once. This clonotype was sampled from a woman between 45 and 60 years old in good health and CMV-seronegative. Sequencing used PBMCs. The V and J genes are TRBV9 and TRBJ1-2, with TRBD1 matching 9 bases. The CDR3 nucleotides read TGTGCCAGCAGCGAGAGGGGGACAGGGAGAAATGGCTACACCTTC. The encoded protein is CASSERGTGRNGYTF.